Following are 3 T cell receptor beta chains from one sample sequenced in a study of cytomegalovirus exposure and HLA in healthy donors. The PCR had 60 Vbeta and 13 Jbeta primers. Sequencing used immunoSEQ multiplex PCR; TCRdb keeps in-frame clones, though not all of them. The sample shows more than 150,000 clones, about 90% of them seen only once. Source material: PBMCs. These receptors came from a girl younger than two in good health and CMV-seronegative.

The genes are TRBV7-9 and TRBJ2-5; D is possibly TRBD2 (5 bases). CDR1 is SEHNR, CDR2 FQNEAQ, per germline (reference sequence). The CDR3 length is 14 residues. Trimming stripped 7 bases from V and 2 bases from J, with 14 bases between. The CDR3 loop reads CASNPGRRQETQYF. The CDR3 bases are TGTGCCAGCAACCCGGGGAGACGACAAGAGACCCAGTACTTC.

For the CDR3, the DNA is TGCGCCAGCAGCCAAAGGAGGGGAGGGGCTTCCTACGAGCAGTACTTC. Translation: CASSQRRGGASYEQYF. This chain uses TRBV4-1 with TRBJ2-7; 7 bases fit TRBD2. V gave up 2 bases and J gave up 1 base; unmatched junction bases: 8. This CDR3 region has 16 residues. Looked up from germline, CDR1 is MGHRA and CDR2 is YSYEKL.

The chain combines TRBV7-6 with TRBJ2-1; TRBD2 agrees at 8 bases. V lost 0 bases to trimming and J lost 9 bases; unmatched junction nucleotides: 10. In germline, CDR1 is SGHVS, CDR2 FNYEAQ. The CDR3 loop spans 16 amino acids. CDR3 in amino acids: CASSLAFREAGGEQFF. For the CDR3, the DNA is TGTGCCAGCAGCTTAGCATTCCGGGAGGCGGGGGGTGAGCAGTTCTTC.